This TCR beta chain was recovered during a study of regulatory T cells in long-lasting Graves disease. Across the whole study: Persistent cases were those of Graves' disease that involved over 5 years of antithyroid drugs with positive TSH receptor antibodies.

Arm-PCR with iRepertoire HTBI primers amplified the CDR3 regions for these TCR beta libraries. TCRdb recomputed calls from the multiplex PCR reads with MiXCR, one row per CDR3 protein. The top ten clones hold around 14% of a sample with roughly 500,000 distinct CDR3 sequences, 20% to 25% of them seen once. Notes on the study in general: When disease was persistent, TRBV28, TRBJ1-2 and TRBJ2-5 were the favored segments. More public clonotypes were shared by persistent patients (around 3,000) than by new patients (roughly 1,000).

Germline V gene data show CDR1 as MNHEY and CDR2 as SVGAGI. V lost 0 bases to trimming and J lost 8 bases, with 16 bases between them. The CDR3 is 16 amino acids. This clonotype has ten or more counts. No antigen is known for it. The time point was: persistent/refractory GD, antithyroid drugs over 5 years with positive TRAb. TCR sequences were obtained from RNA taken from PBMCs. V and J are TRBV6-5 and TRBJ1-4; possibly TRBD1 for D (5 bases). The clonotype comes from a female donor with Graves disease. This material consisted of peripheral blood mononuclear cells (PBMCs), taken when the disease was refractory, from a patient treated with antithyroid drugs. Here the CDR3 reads CASSYSRQPVGEKLFF. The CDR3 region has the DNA TGTGCCAGCAGTTACTCTAGACAGCCGGTGGGCGAAAAACTGTTTTTT.